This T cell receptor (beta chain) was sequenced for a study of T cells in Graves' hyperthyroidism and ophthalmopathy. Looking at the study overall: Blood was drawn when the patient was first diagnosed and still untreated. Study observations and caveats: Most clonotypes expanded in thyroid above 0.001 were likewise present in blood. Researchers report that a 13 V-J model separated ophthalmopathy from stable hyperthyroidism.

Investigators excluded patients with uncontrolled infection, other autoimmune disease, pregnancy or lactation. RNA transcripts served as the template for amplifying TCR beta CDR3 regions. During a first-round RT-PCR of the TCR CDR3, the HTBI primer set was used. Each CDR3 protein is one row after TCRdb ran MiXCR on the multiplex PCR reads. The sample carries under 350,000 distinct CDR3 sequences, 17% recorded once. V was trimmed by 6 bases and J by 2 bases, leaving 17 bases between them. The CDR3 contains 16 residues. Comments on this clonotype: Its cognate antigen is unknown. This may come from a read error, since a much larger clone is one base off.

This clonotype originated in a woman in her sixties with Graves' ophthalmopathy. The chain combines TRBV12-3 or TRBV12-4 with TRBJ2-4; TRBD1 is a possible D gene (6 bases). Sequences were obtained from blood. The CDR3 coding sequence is TGTGCCAGCAGCTGGACAGAGGAACGACCCAAAAACATTCAGTACTTC. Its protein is CASSWTEERPKNIQYF.